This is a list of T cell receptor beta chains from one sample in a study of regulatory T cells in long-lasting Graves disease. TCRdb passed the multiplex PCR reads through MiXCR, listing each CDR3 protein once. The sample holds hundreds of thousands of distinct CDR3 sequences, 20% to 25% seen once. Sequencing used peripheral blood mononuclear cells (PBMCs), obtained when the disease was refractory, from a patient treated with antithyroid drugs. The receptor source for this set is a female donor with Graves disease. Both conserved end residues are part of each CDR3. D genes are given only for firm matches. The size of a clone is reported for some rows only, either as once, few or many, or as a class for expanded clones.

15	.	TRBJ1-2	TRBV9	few	TGTGCCAGCAGCGTACGAGCAGGGACCGTCTATGGCTACACCTTC	CASSVRAGTVYGYTF
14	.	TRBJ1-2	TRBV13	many	TGTGCCAGCAGCTTCAGGGGCAGGGACTATGGCTACACCTTC	CASSFRGRDYGYTF
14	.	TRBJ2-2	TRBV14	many	TGTGCCAGCAGCCAAGAAGACCCGCGAGGGGAGCTGTTTTTT	CASSQEDPRGELFF
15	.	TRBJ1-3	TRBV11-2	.	TGTGCCAGCAGCTCCCTGTCGTCCTCTGGAAACACCATATATTTT	CASSSLSSSGNTIYF
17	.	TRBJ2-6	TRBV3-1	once	TGTGCCAGCAGCCAAGTCGGTAGGGGGTCTGGGGCCAACGTCCTGACTTTC	CASSQVGRGSGANVLTF
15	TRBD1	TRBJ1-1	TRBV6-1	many	TGTGCCAGCAGCGAACAACGACAGGGTCGGACTGAAGCTTTCTTT	CASSEQRQGRTEAFF
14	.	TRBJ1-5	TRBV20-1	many	TGCAGTGCCCATCACGCGGCAGTAAATCAGCCCCAGCATTTT	CSAHHAAVNQPQHF
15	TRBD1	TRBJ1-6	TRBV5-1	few	TGCGCCAGCAGCTTGGCCGGGACAGATAATTCACCCCTCCACTTT	CASSLAGTDNSPLHF
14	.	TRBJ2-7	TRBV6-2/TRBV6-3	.	TGTGCCAGCAGTTACCGGGGCCGGGGCTACGAGCAGTACTTC	CASSYRGRGYEQYF
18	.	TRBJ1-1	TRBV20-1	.	TGCAGTGCTAGAGAGGAGTTGGGGAGAAATCCACGGGGAACTGAAGCTTTCTTT	CSAREELGRNPRGTEAFF
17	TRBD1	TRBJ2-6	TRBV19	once	TGTGCCAGTAGTATAGACCAGGGGGCCGCTGGGGCCAACGTCCTGACTTTC	CASSIDQGAAGANVLTF
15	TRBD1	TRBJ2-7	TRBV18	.	TGTGCCAGCTCACCCGCCCGGACAGGGGCAGGGGAGCAGTACTTC	CASSPARTGAGEQYF
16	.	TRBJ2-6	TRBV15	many	TGTGCCACCAGCCGGTCGGTGGTCTCTGGGGCCAACGTCCTGACTTTC	CATSRSVVSGANVLTF
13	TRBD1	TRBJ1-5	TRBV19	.	TGTGCCAGTAGTGACTCAGGGGGCCGGCCCCAGCATTTT	CASSDSGGRPQHF
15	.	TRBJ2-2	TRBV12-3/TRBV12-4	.	TGTGCCAGCAGTGCCGCGGCCCTTGACACCGGGGAGCTGTTTTTT	CASSAAALDTGELFF
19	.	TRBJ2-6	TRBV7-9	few	TGTGCCAGTGAACCCACTCCGGGGCCTCGTAGCTCTGGGGCCAACGTCCTGACTTTC	CASEPTPGPRSSGANVLTF
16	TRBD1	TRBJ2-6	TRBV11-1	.	TGTGCCACTATCAGGACAGGGGCCTCTGGGGCCAACGTCCTGACTTTC	CATIRTGASGANVLTF
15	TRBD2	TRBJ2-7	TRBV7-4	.	TGTGCCAGCAGCTTAGGCAGCGGGGAGACTTACGAGCAGTACTTC	CASSLGSGETYEQYF
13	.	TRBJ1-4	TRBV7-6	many	TGTGCCAGCAGCCCCAGGGGTAATGAAAAACTGTTTTTT	CASSPRGNEKLFF
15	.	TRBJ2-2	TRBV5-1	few	TGCGCCAGCAGCTTCTCCCACTTGAACACCGGGGAGCTGTTTTTT	CASSFSHLNTGELFF
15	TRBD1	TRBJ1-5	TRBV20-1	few	TGCAGTGCTAGGGAGACCGGGACAGGGCATCAGCCCCAGCATTTT	CSARETGTGHQPQHF
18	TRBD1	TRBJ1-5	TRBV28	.	TGTGCCAGCAGTGACCCCGACAGGGCCAGTTATAGCAATCAGCCCCAGCATTTT	CASSDPDRASYSNQPQHF
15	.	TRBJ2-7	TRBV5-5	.	TGTGCCAGCAGCTTCTCAACGGGAGTGTCCTACGAGCAGTACTTC	CASSFSTGVSYEQYF
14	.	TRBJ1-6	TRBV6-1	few	TGTGCCAGCACGGCGGGTTCCCTTAATTCACCCCTCCACTTT	CASTAGSLNSPLHF
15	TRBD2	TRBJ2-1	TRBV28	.	TGTGCCAGCGGAGCCATAGCGGGAGGAGTCAATGAGCAGTTCTTC	CASGAIAGGVNEQFF
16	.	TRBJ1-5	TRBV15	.	TGTGCCAGCCGCCTTGGGACTAAGGATAGCAATCAGCCCCAGCATTTT	CASRLGTKDSNQPQHF
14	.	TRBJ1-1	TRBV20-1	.	TGCAGTGCTAGAGATCCCCGCATGAACACTGAAGCTTTCTTT	CSARDPRMNTEAFF
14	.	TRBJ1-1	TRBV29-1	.	TGCAGCGTCGAGCAGGGTTTGGGTAACACTGAAGCTTTCTTT	CSVEQGLGNTEAFF
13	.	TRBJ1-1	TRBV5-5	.	TGTGCCAGCAGCCAAGAGCGGGGGACTGAAGCTTTCTTT	CASSQERGTEAFF
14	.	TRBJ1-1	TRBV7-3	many	TGTGCCAGCAGCTCCCAGGGAGGTGACACTGAAGCTTTCTTT	CASSSQGGDTEAFF
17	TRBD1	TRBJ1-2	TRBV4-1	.	TGCGCCAGCAGCCACGAGGGGACAGGCCGCGCTAACTATGGCTACACCTTC	CASSHEGTGRANYGYTF
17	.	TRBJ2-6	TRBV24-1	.	TGTGCCACCAGTGAATCCGCCTCCAGCTCTGGGGCCAACGTCCTGACTTTC	CATSESASSSGANVLTF
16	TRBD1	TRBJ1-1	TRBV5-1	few	TGCGCCAGCAGCTTGAGGCTTATACAGGGGGCCACTGAAGCTTTCTTT	CASSLRLIQGATEAFF
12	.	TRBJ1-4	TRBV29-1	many	TGCAGCGTTGTGTCGACAGGAGGAAAACTGTTTTTT	CSVVSTGGKLFF
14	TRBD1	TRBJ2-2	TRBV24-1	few	TGTGCCACCAGTGTCACAGGGGGCACCGGGGAGCTGTTTTTT	CATSVTGGTGELFF
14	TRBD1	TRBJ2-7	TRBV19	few	TGTGCCAGTAAGGTGGACAGGAGCTCCTACGAGCAGTACTTC	CASKVDRSSYEQYF